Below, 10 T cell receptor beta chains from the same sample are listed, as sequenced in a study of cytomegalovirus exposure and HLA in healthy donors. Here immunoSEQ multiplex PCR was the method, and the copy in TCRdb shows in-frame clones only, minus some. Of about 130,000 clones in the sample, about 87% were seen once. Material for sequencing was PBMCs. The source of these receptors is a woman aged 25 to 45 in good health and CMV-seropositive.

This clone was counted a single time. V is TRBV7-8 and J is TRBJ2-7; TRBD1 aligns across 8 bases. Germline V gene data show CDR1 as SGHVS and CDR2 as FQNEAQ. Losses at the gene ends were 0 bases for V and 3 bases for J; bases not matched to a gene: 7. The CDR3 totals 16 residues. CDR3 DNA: TGTGCCAGCAGCTTAGCGTCGAGACAGGGGTTCTACGAGCAGTACTTC. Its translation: CASSLASRQGFYEQYF.

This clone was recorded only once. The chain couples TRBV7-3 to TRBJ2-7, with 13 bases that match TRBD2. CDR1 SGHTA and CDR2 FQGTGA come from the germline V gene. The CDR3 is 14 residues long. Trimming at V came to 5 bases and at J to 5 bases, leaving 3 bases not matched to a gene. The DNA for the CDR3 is TGTGCCAGCAGCCCTGGACTAGCGGGAGACGAGCAGTACTTC. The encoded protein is CASSPGLAGDEQYF.

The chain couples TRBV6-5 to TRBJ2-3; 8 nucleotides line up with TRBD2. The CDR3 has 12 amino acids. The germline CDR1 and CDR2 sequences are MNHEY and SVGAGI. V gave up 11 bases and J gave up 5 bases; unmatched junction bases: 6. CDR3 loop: CAAGGAKDTQYF. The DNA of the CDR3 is TGTGCCGCGGGGGGTGCGAAAGATACGCAGTATTTT.

In nucleotides, the CDR3 is TGTGCCAGCTCACCCATCCAACAACAGGGGGCGAACTATGGCTACACCTTC. It codes for CASSPIQQQGANYGYTF. The chain has TRBV18 and TRBJ1-2; 9 nucleotides align to TRBD1. Germline trimming cut 3 bases from V and 2 bases from J; bases unmatched to any gene: 10. The CDR3 is made up of 17 amino acids. Per germline, CDR1 KGHSH and CDR2 LQKENI.

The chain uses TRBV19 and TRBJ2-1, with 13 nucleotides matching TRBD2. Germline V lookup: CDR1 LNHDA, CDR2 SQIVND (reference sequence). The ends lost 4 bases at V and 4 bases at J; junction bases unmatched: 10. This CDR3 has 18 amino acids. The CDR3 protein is CASSTPEGLAGLYNEQFF. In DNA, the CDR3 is TGTGCCAGTAGTACACCCGAGGGACTAGCGGGACTTTACAATGAGCAGTTCTTC.

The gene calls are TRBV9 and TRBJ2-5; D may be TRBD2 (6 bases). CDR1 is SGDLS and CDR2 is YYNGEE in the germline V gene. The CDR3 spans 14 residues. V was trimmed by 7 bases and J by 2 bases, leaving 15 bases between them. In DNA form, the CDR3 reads TGTGCCAGCTCCGGAGGGCCCGAGCAAGAGACCCAGTACTTC. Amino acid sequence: CASSGGPEQETQYF.

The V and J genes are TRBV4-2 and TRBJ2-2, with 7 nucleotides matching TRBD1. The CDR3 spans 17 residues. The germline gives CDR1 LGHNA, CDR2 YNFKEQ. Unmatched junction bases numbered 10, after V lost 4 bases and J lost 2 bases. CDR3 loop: CASSRGTAQRNTGELFF. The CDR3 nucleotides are TGTGCCAGCAGCCGAGGGACAGCCCAGAGAAACACCGGGGAGCTGTTTTTT.

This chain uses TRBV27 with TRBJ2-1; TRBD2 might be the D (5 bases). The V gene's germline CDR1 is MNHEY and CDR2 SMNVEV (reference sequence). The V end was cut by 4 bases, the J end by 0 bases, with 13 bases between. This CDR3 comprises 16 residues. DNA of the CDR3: TGTGCCAGCAGTTCGAGGACTCGTAGCTCCTACAATGAGCAGTTCTTC. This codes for CASSSRTRSSYNEQFF.

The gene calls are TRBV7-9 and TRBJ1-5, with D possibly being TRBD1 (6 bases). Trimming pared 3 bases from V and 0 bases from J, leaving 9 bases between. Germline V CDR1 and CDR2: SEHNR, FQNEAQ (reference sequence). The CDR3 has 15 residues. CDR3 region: CASSLGHRSNQPQHF. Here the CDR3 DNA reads TGTGCCAGCAGCTTGGGACATCGTAGCAATCAGCCCCAGCATTTT.

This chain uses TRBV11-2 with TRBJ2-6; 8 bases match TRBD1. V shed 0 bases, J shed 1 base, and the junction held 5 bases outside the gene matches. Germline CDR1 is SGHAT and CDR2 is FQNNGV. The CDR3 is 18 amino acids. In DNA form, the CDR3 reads TGTGCCAGCAGCTTAGATTTTGACAGGGGATCTGGGGCCAACGTCCTGACTTTC. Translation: CASSLDFDRGSGANVLTF.